The clone carrying this TCR beta chain was found many times. Trimming removed 2 bases at V and 6 bases at J, with 5 bases between. CDR3 length: 12 residues. Germline loops: CDR1 SGHRS, CDR2 YFSETQ. TCRdb re-called clones via MiXCR from the PCR reads. The sample includes 85,000 to 95,000 clones, 14% to 15% of them seen just once. Treatment of any kind had been given to no patient before thyroid surgery. The data stem from a study of metastatic and nonmetastatic thyroid tumors. The sequence derives from a female donor with papillary thyroid cancer or a benign thyroid nodule (not recorded which). Some clones in this sample may be carry-over from other donors' samples. Sequenced sample: blood. The chain is built from TRBV5-1 and TRBJ2-2; D unresolved. CDR3 bases: TGCGCCAGCAGCTTTAGGTCCGGGGAGCTGTTTTTT. This translates into CASSFRSGELFF.